Sequencing of this T cell receptor (beta chain) was carried out in a study of T-cell reconstitution after alpha-beta-depleted transplantation in children. Study-level findings and limits: When one year had passed after transplant, most T-cell counts and diversity came from newly produced T cells.

V was pared by 4 bases and J by 1 base, with 10 bases of the junction left unmatched. CDR3 length: 17 amino acids. A TCRbeta library incorporating unique molecular identifiers was prepared. TCRdb re-called the PCR reads with MiXCR, one entry per CDR3 protein. The sample carries just under 150,000 distinct CDR3 sequences, more than 8% recorded once. This clonotype has ten or more counts. Its specificity is not known. The receptor was isolated from a female patient aged 2-15 years who had a stem cell transplant for congenital amegakaryocytic thrombocytopenia, so the T cells may come from the graft donor. The input for sequencing was PBMCs, mostly from graft donor cells, taken 180 days after TCRalphabeta/CD19-depleted stem cell transplant. The chain carries TRBV6-7 and TRBJ2-5; 9 bases map to TRBD2. TRBV6-7 is labeled an ORF, and its function is uncertain. The DNA for the CDR3 is TGTGCCAGCAGTTGCCGCGGAGATAGCGGGAGCCAAGAGACCCAGTACTTC. It specifies CASSCRGDSGSQETQYF.